The present TCR beta chain was sequenced within a study of shared clonotypes between healthy human individuals (dated by TCRdb to 2019 to 2021). Turning to the overall study: The cohort comprised a couple of women and a few men aged 18 to 49 years. Different laboratories and diverse techniques were used to prepare libraries and sequence TCR repertoires, to increase sequencing depth and limit assay-specific biases. For each donor, CD4 naive and CD4 memory were each given three plates, CD8 naive was given two plates, and CD8 memory was given one plate. Each donor's leukapheresis produced roughly between roughly 0.94 and 9.5 billion PBMCs. The study deeply sequenced blood TCR repertoires of about 5 healthy adults to estimate repertoire size and the extent of clonotype sharing between individuals.

Broader findings and caveats from the paper: Rarefaction of sorted-subset datasets indicated incomplete sequencing despite the large sequencing depth. Because the study included only a small number of donors, the genetic and exposure-history diversity represented was limited. Pairwise subsampling indicated that sequencing depth was expected to affect the degree of clonotype sharing among donors. Compared with non-shared clonotypes, clonotypes shared by all four sorted-subset donors had higher generation probabilities. Naive subsets generally had larger estimated clonotype richness than memory subsets did. Only blood was sampled, and tissue TCR repertoires likely differ from those in blood. When several donors were compared, the shared fraction of clonotypes was about 5% for naive CD4, 3% to 4% for naive CD8, roughly 2.5% for memory CD4, and 0.4% for memory CD8.

Using the deep immunoSEQ assay, TCR CDR3 regions were amplified from genomic DNA by multiplex PCR. Extracted genomic DNA from each cell subset was distributed evenly across all wells of several immunoSEQ 96-well plates, and each plate was treated as a replicate. For sorted subsets, each replicate PCR was loaded with roughly 200 ng genomic DNA, equivalent to 25,000 to 30,000 T cell genomes. Purified libraries were quantified with a Qubit 3.0 fluorometer, sized on a Bioanalyzer 2100, and re-quantified with the KAPA Library Quantification kit. A separate single-read 150-cycle Illumina NextSeq 550 flow cell was used to sequence each immunoSEQ 96-well plate. Per the source publication's procedure: Because the immunoSEQ output held only junctional sequences and lacked quality scores, the filtering could not match the filtering applied to full-length reads. To assign V/J genes and CDR3, sequences were annotated against IMGT germline references using PyIR, a Python wrapper for IgBLAST v1.9. Any read was removed if the V/J assignment was weak (E-value above 1e-6), the CDR3 was missing, or the read contained stop codons, out-of-frame junctions, or ambiguous translated residues. V3J clonotypes were defined as sequences sharing the same inferred V gene, J gene, and CDR3 amino acid sequence. The percentage overlap between two repertoires was calculated by dividing the number of shared unique clonotypes by the size of the smaller repertoire. RTK rarefaction, the Chao1 estimator, and Recon v2.1 estimates of unobserved clonotypes were used to assess repertoire richness. For all TCRbeta clonotypes obtained by the gDNA method from several donors, generation probabilities were computed with OLGA. TCRdb re-hosts the immuneACCESS table, in-frame sequences only. Its copies lack some clones; in the studies checked, an unresolved V gene accounts for under half of them, and the cause for the rest is not known. The V and J calls and clone size are taken from that table; D and trimming were inferred from the DNA. The table for this sample lists approximately 2,200,000 clones; about 93% of them were counted only once. 1.5% to 2% of the sample is in the top ten clones.

About this clone itself: Its specific antigen is unknown. Qualities for individual bases were not recorded, and no much larger clone is one base off.

CDR1 MGHRA and CDR2 YSYEKL are derived from the germline V gene. V drops 4 bases and J drops 1 base, leaving 13 bases in between. The CDR3 runs 15 amino acids, cysteine and phenylalanine included. CDR3 DNA is the only sequence kept; it has 45 bases, read in frame from the first base. CD8 naive samples were obtained by positive selection for CCR7 among CD45RO-negative cells, yielding a CD45RA+CCR7+ population from which TemRA cells were excluded. The donors were healthy, HIV-negative adults with no recently reported acute infections or vaccinations. Every donor was a Caucasian adult living in Nashville, Tennessee, USA. After blood collection by leukapheresis, PBMCs were isolated using Ficoll-Histopaque density gradient centrifugation and then cryopreserved in the vapor phase of liquid nitrogen. Purity and quantity of every magnetically sorted T cell population were checked by analytical flow cytometry. Each sorted fraction had its genomic DNA isolated and then quantified by UV absorbance on a Nanodrop 2000c.

Sequenced material: naive CD8+ T cells from PBMCs. This specimen's cell subset or site label, per the study, means: CD45RA+CCR7+. The clonotype originates from a man younger than 35 in good health. Some clones in this sample may be carry-over from other donors' samples. The chain links TRBV4-1 with TRBJ1-1; the best D guess is TRBD1, with 5 bases matching. The DNA sequence reads TGCGCCAGCAGCCTTCGGGACTCCACGAACACTGAAGCTTTCTTT. The translation is CASSLRDSTNTEAFF.